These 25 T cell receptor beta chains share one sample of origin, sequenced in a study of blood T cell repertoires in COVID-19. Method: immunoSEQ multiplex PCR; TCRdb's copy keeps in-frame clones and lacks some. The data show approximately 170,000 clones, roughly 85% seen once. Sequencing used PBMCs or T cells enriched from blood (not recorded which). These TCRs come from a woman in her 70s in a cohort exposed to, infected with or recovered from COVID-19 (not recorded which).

DNA for the CDR3: TGTGCCAGCTCACCGGACAGTTCGACCTACGAGCAGTACTTC. Translation gives CASSPDSSTYEQYF. The J gene is TRBJ2-7, the V gene TRBV18, with D possibly being TRBD1 (6 bases). CDR3 length: 14 amino acids. Germline loops: CDR1 KGHSH, CDR2 LQKENI. With 3 bases removed from V and 2 bases from J, the gap between germline ends came to 11 bases. Based on the CDR3 plus reference TRBV18 and TRBJ2-7, the full variable domain is NAGVMQNPRHLVRRRGQEARLRCSPMKGHSHVYWYRQLPEEGLKFMVYLQKENIIDESGMPKERFSAEFPKEGPSILRIQQVVRGDSAAYFCASSPDSSTYEQYFGPGTRLTVT.

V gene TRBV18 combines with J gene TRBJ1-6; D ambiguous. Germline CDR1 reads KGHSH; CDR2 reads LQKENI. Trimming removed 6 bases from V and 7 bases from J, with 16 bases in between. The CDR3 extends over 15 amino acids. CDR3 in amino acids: CASSLSTEINSPLHF. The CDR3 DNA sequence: TGTGCCAGCTCCTTAAGTACTGAAATCAATTCACCCCTCCACTTT.

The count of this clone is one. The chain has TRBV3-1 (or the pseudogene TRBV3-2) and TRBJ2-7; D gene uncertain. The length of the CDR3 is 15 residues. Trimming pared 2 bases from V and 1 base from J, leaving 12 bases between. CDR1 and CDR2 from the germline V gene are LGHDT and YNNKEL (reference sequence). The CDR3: CASSQYFGQSYEQYF. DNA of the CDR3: TGTGCCAGCAGCCAATATTTCGGTCAATCCTACGAGCAGTACTTC.

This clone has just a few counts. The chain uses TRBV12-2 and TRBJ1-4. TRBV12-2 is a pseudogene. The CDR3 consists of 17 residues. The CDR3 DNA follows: TGTGCAAGTCGCTTAGGGAGCGGGGGAGTAACTAATGAAAAACTGTTTTTT. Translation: CASRLGSGGVTNEKLFF.

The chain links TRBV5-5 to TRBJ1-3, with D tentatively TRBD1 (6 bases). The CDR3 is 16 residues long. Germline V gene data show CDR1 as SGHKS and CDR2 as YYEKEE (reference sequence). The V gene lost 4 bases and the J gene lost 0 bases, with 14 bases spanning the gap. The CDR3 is CASSIQGTYSGNTIYF. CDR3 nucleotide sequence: TGTGCCAGCAGCATACAGGGAACCTACTCTGGAAACACCATATATTTT.

The CDR3 bases are TGCGCCAGCAGCCCCGGAGCAGGGGCTAATGAAAAACTGTTTTTT. This gives the protein CASSPGAGANEKLFF. The chain joins TRBV5-1 to TRBJ1-4, with D tentatively TRBD1 (6 bases). V lost 4 bases, J lost 3 bases, and 13 bases lay in between. The CDR3 runs 15 residues. Looked up from germline, CDR1 is SGHRS and CDR2 is YFSETQ.

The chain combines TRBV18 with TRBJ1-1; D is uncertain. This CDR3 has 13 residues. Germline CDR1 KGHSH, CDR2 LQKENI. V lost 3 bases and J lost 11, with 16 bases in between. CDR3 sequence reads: CASSPDLLERAFF. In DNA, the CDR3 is TGTGCCAGCTCACCCGATCTATTAGAGAGGGCTTTCTTT.

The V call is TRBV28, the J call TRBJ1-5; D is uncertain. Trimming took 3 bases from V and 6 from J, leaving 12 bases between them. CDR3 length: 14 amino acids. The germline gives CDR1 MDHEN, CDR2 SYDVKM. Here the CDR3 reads CASSFNHQFQPQHF. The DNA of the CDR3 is TGTGCCAGCAGTTTTAATCATCAGTTTCAGCCCCAGCATTTT. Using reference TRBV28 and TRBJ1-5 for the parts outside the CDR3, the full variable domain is DVKVTQSSRYLVKRTGEKVFLECVQDMDHENMFWYRQDPGLGLRLIYFSYDVKMKEKGDIPEGYSVSREKKERFSLILESASTNQTSMYLCASSFNHQFQPQHFGDGTRLSIL.

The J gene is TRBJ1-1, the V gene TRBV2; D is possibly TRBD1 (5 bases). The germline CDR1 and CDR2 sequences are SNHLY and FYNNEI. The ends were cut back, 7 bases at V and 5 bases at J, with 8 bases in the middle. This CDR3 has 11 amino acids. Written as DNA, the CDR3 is TGTGCCAGCATGAAGGGGACTGAAGCTTTCTTT. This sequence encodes CASMKGTEAFF.

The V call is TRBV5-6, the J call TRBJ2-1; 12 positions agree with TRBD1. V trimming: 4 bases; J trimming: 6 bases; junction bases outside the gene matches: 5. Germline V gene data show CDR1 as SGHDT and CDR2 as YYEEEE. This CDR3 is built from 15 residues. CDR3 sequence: CASSLAGQGANEQFF. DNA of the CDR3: TGTGCCAGCAGCCTGGCGGGACAGGGGGCCAATGAGCAGTTCTTC.

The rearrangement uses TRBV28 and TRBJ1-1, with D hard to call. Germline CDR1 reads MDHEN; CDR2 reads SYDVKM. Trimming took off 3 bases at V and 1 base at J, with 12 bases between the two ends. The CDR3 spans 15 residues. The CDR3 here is CASSFGGGWNTEAFF. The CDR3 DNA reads TGTGCCAGCAGTTTCGGCGGAGGGTGGAACACTGAAGCTTTCTTT.

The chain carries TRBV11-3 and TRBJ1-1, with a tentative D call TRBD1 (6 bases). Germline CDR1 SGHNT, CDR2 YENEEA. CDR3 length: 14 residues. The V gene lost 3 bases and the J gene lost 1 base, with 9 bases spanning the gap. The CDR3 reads CASSFGQSNTEAFF. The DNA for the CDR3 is TGTGCCAGCAGCTTCGGACAGTCGAACACTGAAGCTTTCTTT.

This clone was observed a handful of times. Here the CDR3 reads CASSHGQGNEQYF. CDR3 in DNA: TGCGCCAGCAGCCACGGACAGGGAAACGAGCAGTACTTC. This chain links TRBV5-1 with TRBJ2-7, with 8 bases that match TRBD1. The CDR3 loop spans 13 amino acids. J gave up 5 bases and V 4 bases, and 5 bases lay outside the gene matches. The germline gives CDR1 SGHRS, CDR2 YFSETQ.

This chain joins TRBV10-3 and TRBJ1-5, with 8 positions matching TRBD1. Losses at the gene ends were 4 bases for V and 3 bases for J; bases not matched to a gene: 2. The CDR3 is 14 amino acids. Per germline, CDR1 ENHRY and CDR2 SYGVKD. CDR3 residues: CAISGTGNNQPQHF. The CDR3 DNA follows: TGTGCCATCAGTGGGACAGGGAACAATCAGCCCCAGCATTTT.

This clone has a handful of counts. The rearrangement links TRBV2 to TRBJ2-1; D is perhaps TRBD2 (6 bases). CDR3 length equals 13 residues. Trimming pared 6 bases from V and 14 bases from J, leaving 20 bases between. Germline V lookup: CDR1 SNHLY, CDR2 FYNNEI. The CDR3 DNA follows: TGTGCCAGCAGACCTACCTTTTTGGGGGAGGAGTTCTTC. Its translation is CASRPTFLGEEFF.

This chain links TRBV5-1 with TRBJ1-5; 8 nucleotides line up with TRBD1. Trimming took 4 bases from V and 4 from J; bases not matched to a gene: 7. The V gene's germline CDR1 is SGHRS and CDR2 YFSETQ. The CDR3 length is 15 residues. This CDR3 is CASSPGQVGNQPQHF. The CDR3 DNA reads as TGCGCCAGCAGCCCGGGACAGGTCGGAAATCAGCCCCAGCATTTT.

The CDR3 DNA follows: TGTGCCAGCGGGGAGGGCGCCCCTTTGACAGATACGCAGTATTTT. Its protein product is CASGEGAPLTDTQYF. The chain uses TRBV28 and TRBJ2-3, with 7 nucleotides matching TRBD2. Germline V gene data show CDR1 as MDHEN and CDR2 as SYDVKM. The length of the CDR3 is 15 residues. V lost 8 bases to trimming and J lost 3 bases; unmatched junction nucleotides: 11.

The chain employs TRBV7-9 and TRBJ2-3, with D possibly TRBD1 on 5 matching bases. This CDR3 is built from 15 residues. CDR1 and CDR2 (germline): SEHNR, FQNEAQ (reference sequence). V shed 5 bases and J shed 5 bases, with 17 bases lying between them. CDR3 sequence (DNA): TGTGCCAGCAGCCATGGGGCCCTGAAGGTAGATACGCAGTATTTT. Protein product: CASSHGALKVDTQYF.

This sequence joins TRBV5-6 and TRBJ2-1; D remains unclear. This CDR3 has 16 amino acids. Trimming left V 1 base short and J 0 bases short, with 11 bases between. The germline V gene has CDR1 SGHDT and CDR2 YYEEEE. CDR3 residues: CASSLSSKSSYNEQFF. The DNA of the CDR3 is TGTGCCAGCAGCTTGTCTAGTAAGAGCTCCTACAATGAGCAGTTCTTC.

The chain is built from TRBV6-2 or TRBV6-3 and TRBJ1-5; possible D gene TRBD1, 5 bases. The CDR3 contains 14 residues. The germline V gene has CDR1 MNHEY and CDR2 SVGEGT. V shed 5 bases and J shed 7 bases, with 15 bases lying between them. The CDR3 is CASSPIQGSQPQHF. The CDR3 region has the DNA TGTGCCAGCAGTCCAATTCAGGGTAGCCAGCCCCAGCATTTT.

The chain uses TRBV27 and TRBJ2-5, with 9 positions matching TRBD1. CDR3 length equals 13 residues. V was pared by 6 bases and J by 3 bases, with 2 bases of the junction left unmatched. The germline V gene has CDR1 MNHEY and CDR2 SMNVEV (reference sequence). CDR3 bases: TGTGCCAGCAGGAGACAGGGGGAAGAGACCCAGTACTTC. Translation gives CASRRQGEETQYF.

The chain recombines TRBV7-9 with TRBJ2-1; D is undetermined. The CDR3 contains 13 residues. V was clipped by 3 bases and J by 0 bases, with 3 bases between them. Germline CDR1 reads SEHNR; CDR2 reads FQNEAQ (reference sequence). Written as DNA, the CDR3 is TGTGCCAGCAGCTTCCTCTCCTACAATGAGCAGTTCTTC. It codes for CASSFLSYNEQFF.

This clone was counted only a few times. CDR3 in DNA: TGTGCCTCCGTGAGCGGGAGGTCAAAAAATACGCAGTATTTT. Protein sequence: CASVSGRSKNTQYF. The chain links TRBV30 to TRBJ2-3; 9 bases are shared with TRBD2. CDR1 GTSNPN and CDR2 SVGIG come from the germline V gene (reference sequence). The CDR3 spans 14 residues. V gave up 7 bases and J gave up 7 bases; unmatched junction bases: 12.

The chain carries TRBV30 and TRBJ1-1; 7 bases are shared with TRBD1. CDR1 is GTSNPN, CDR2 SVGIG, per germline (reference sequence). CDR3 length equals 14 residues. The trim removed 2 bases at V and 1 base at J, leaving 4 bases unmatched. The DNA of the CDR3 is TGTGCCTGGAGTCCCGGGACAGCGAACACTGAAGCTTTCTTT. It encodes CAWSPGTANTEAFF.

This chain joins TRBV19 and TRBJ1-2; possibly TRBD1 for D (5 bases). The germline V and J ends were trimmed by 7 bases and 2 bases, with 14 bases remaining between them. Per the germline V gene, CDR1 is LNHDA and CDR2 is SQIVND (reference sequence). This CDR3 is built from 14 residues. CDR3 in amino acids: CASIGREANYGYTF. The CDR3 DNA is TGTGCCAGTATCGGCAGGGAGGCGAACTATGGCTACACCTTC.